These 14 T cell receptor beta chains originate from one sample sequenced in a study of Graves' ophthalmopathy and Graves' hyperthyroidism (dated by TCRdb to the late 2010s). TCRdb lists the instrument as Illumina HiSeq 2000. For repertoire sequencing, the TCR beta CDR3 regions were amplified from RNA transcripts. The first round of RT-PCR was done with HTBI primers and the Qiagen OneStep RT-PCR kit, and was followed by a second round of multiplex PCR, then size selection and purification. TCRdb's own reprocessing of the public reads used fastp at Q25 and MiXCR and kept productive beta chains. Each entry merges the rows of one CDR3 protein and shows their most common DNA and genes. Counted in this sample were about 620,000 distinct CDR3 sequences; approximately 21% of them appeared once. The top ten constitute around 6.9% of the sample. The specimen sequenced was peripheral blood. These receptors all come from a woman younger than 30 with stable Graves' hyperthyroidism. Some clones in this sample may be carry-over from other donors' samples. Donor details come from another sample of the same person, matched by shared clones.

The chain carries TRBV25-1 and TRBJ2-6; a possible D gene is TRBD1 (6 bases). The CDR3 totals 20 residues. Trimming stripped 7 bases from V and 0 bases from J, with 25 bases between. Looked up from germline, CDR1 is MGHDK and CDR2 is SYGVNS. The CDR3 nucleotides are TGTGCCAGCACCCCTTTTATTAGGACAGACAAAGGCTCTGGGGCCAACGTCCTGACTTTC. Amino acids: CASTPFIRTDKGSGANVLTF.

This clonotype was observed many times. This chain connects TRBV20-1 to TRBJ1-1; TRBD1 might be the D (5 bases). Germline V CDR1 and CDR2: DFQATT, SNEGSKA (reference sequence). V gave up 5 bases and J gave up 6 bases, with 19 bases separating them. This CDR3 spans 14 amino acids. The chain's CDR3 is CSAPRTRWAAEAFF. CDR3 sequence (DNA): TGCAGTGCTCCCCGGACAAGGTGGGCCGCTGAAGCTTTCTTT.

Ten or more counts support this clonotype. This chain connects TRBV4-1 to TRBJ1-3; tentatively, D is TRBD1 (6 bases). The CDR3 spans 15 residues. V was pared by 2 bases and J by 3 bases, with 11 bases between. Germline V gene data show CDR1 as MGHRA and CDR2 as YSYEKL. CDR3 in amino acids: CASSQIQGIGNTIYF. For the CDR3, the DNA is TGCGCCAGCAGCCAAATTCAGGGGATTGGAAACACCATATATTTT.

This clonotype was found many times. The chain joins TRBV12-3 or TRBV12-4 to TRBJ1-1, with 7 bases that match TRBD1. V trimming: 6 bases; J trimming: 4 bases; junction bases outside the gene matches: 5. This CDR3 contains 13 residues. The CDR3 is CASSLGQLTEAFF. CDR3 in DNA: TGTGCCAGCAGCCTGGGACAGCTCACTGAAGCTTTCTTT.

This clonotype was seen at least ten times. V usage is TRBV27 and J usage is TRBJ1-2; weak D call: TRBD1 (6 bases). The germline V and J ends were trimmed by 5 bases and 7 bases, with 17 bases remaining between them. Germline V lookup: CDR1 MNHEY, CDR2 SMNVEV (reference sequence). The CDR3 loop spans 14 amino acids. CDR3 bases: TGTGCCAGCAGTCCCACCCTCACAGGGTTTGGCTACACCTTC. It yields the protein CASSPTLTGFGYTF.

This clonotype came up many times. The V gene is TRBV6-5, the J gene TRBJ2-5; 10 bases fit TRBD2. After removal of 3 bases from V and 1 base from J, the junction contained 2 bases not matched to a gene. Germline assignment: CDR1 MNHEY and CDR2 SVGAGI. The CDR3 contains 15 residues. CDR3 nucleotide sequence: TGTGCCAGCAGTTATAGCGGGGGGAGCCAAGAGACCCAGTACTTC. Encoded protein: CASSYSGGSQETQYF.

This clonotype was observed at least ten times. The rearrangement uses TRBV6-5 and TRBJ2-7, with TRBD2 as a possible D gene (6 bases). The CDR3 is made up of 14 amino acids. The V and J ends lost 0 bases and 5 bases respectively, with 11 bases between them. Per the germline V gene, CDR1 is MNHEY and CDR2 is SVGAGI. CDR3 sequence reads: CASSYSRGGHEQYF. DNA of the CDR3: TGTGCCAGCAGTTACTCGCGGGGAGGCCACGAGCAGTACTTC.

This clonotype was recorded at least ten times. The gene calls are TRBV7-9 and TRBJ1-1; the D gene is possibly TRBD1 (5 bases). Trimming took 2 bases from V and 4 from J, leaving 11 bases between them. Germline V gives CDR1 SEHNR, CDR2 FQNEAQ (reference sequence). The CDR3 totals 14 residues. In nucleotides, the CDR3 is TGTGCCAGCAGCTTAAACGGGGGGACCACTGAAGCTTTCTTT. This translates into CASSLNGGTTEAFF.

The chain joins TRBV28 to TRBJ2-5; either TRBD1 or TRBD2 may supply D (5 bases each). Germline assignment: CDR1 MDHEN and CDR2 SYDVKM. This CDR3 has 13 residues. V was trimmed by 6 bases and J by 5 bases, leaving 13 bases between them. The CDR3: CASSGTETETQYF. The CDR3 region has the DNA TGTGCCAGCAGCGGGACGGAGACGGAGACCCAGTACTTC.

In its sample, this clonotype was seen many times. The V call is TRBV6-5, the J call TRBJ1-6; the D is unclear. CDR3 size: 14 residues. V dropped 1 base and J dropped 5 bases, with 6 bases sitting between them. The germline V gene encodes CDR1 MNHEY and CDR2 SVGAGI. DNA for the CDR3: TGTGCCAGCAGTTACTTGTCCGATAATTCACCCCTCCACTTT. Its translation: CASSYLSDNSPLHF.

This chain links TRBV28 with TRBJ1-3; no firm D call. From germline, CDR1 is MDHEN and CDR2 SYDVKM. This CDR3 contains 17 residues. The V and J ends lost 5 bases and 6 bases respectively, with 23 bases between them. For the CDR3, the DNA is TGTGCCAGCAGTCCTAGATCGGGTTGGCGGTCGGAAAACACCATATATTTT. Amino acid sequence: CASSPRSGWRSENTIYF. Complete variable domain (other parts from reference TRBV28 and TRBJ1-3): DVKVTQSSRYLVKRTGEKVFLECVQDMDHENMFWYRQDPGLGLRLIYFSYDVKMKEKGDIPEGYSVSREKKERFSLILESASTNQTSMYLCASSPRSGWRSENTIYFGEGSWLTVV.

Concerning this clonotype: Its ends do not fully match the called genes, so a read error is possible. The gene calls are TRBV15 and TRBJ2-7; D might be TRBD2 (5 bases). The germline gives CDR1 LNHNV, CDR2 YYDKDF (reference sequence). This CDR3 is built from 14 residues. The CDR3: CATSRGSSLYEQYF. CDR3 nucleotides: TGCGCCACCAGCAGAGGATCTAGCCTGTACGAGCAGTACTTC.

This clonotype was detected many times. The chain is built from TRBV12-3 or TRBV12-4 and TRBJ1-2, with D tentatively TRBD1 (6 bases). CDR3 length: 14 amino acids. The germline V and J ends were trimmed by 0 bases and 7 bases, with 12 bases remaining between them. As DNA, the CDR3 is TGTGCCAGCAGTTTAGCGGACGGGGGCGGTGGCTACACCTTC. Translating it yields CASSLADGGGGYTF.

The table lists this clonotype with many counts. This chain links TRBV12-3 or TRBV12-4 with TRBJ2-2; TRBD1 matches at 7 bases. The junction had 6 bases not matched to a gene; V was cut back by 7 bases and J by 7 bases. CDR3 length: 13 residues. The CDR3 region has the DNA TGTGCCAGCACAAGGGGGCTGAGCGGGGAGCTGTTTTTT. Amino acid sequence: CASTRGLSGELFF.